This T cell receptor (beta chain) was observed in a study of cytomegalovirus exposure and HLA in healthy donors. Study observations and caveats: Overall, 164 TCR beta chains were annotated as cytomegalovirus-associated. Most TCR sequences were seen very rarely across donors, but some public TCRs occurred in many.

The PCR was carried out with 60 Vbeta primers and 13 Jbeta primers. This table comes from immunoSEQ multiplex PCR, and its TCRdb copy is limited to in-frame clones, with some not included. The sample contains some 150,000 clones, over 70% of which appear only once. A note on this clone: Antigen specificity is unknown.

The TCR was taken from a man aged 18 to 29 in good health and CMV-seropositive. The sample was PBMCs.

CDR3 sequence (DNA): TGCGCCAGCAGCCAACCCTCAGGAGGCGGGGTAGGGACCCAGTACTTC. Its translation: CASSQPSGGGVGTQYF. The V call is TRBV4-1, the J call TRBJ2-5; maybe TRBD2 (6 bases). Germline lookup yields CDR1 MGHRA and CDR2 YSYEKL. With 2 bases removed from V and 7 bases from J, the gap between germline ends came to 20 bases. CDR3 length equals 16 residues.